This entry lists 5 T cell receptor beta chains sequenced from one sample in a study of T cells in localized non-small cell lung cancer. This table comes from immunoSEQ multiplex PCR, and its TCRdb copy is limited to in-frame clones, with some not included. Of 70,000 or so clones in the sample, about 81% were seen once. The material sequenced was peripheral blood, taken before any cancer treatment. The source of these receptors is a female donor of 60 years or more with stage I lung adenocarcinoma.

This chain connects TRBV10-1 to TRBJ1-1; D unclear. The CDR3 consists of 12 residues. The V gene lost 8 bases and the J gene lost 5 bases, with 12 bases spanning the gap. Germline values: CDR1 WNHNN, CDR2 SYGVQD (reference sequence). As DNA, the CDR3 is TGCGCCAGCCATCAAGTGGGGACTGAAGCTTTCTTT. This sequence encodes CASHQVGTEAFF.

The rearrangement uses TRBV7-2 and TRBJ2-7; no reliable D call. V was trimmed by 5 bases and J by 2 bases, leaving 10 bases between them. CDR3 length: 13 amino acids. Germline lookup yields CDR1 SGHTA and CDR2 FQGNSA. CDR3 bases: TGTGCCAGCAGCCTAACAGAGACCTACGAGCAGTACTTC. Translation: CASSLTETYEQYF.

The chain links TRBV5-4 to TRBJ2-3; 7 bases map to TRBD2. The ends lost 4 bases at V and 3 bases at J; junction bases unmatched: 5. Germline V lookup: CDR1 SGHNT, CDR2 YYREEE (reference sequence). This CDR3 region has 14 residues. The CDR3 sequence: CASSDGLETDTQYF. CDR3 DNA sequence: TGTGCCAGCAGCGACGGACTAGAAACAGATACGCAGTATTTT.

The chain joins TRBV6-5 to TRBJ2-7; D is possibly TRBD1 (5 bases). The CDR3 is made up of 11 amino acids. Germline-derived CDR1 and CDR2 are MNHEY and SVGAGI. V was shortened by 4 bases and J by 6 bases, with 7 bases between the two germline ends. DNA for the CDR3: TGTGCCAGCAGTTTGGGGCGCGAGCAGTACTTC. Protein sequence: CASSLGREQYF.

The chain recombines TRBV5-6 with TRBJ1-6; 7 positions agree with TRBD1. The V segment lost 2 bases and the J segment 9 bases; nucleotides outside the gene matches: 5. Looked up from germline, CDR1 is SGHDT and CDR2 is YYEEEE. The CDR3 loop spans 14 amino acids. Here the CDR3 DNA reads TGTGCCAGCAGCTTTGGGACAGTGGGTTCACCCCTCCACTTT. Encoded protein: CASSFGTVGSPLHF.